A selection of T cell receptor beta chains follows, all from one sample in a study of control samples from healthy donors and cancer patients. This table comes from immunoSEQ multiplex PCR, and its TCRdb copy is limited to in-frame clones, with some not included. The sample has fewer than 200,000 clones; about 90% are singletons. Sequencing was carried out using blood. These receptors were collected from a woman aged 30 to 39 in good health. Each CDR3 is given with its conserved first and last residue. Fields, in order: CDR3 length, V gene, J gene, D gene, clone size, CDR3 DNA, CDR3 protein. A D gene is named only where the DNA matches it firmly. Clone size is shown for a subset of rows, as once, few, many or a class of expanded clone.

len: 16; v_gene: TRBV30; j_gene: TRBJ1-2; d_gene: TRBD1; abundance: .; CDR3nt: TGTGCCTGGAGTGTCTCTACAGGGGCGGTCGACTATGGCTACACCTTC; CDR3aa: CAWSVSTGAVDYGYTF
len: 16; v_gene: TRBV7-9; j_gene: TRBJ2-2; d_gene: TRBD2; abundance: .; CDR3nt: TGTGCCAGCAGCTTAGAACGGACTAGCGGCCCCGGGGAGCTGTTTTTT; CDR3aa: CASSLERTSGPGELFF
len: 14; v_gene: TRBV2; j_gene: TRBJ1-1; d_gene: .; abundance: .; CDR3nt: TGTGCCAGCAGTGAATTCCGGGACTTATTATCAGCTTTCTTT; CDR3aa: CASSEFRDLLSAFF
len: 15; v_gene: TRBV18; j_gene: TRBJ1-2; d_gene: .; abundance: .; CDR3nt: TGTGCCAGCTCACCAAGTTCACCGACCGGCTATGGCTACACCTTC; CDR3aa: CASSPSSPTGYGYTF
len: 13; v_gene: TRBV12-3/TRBV12-4; j_gene: TRBJ1-4; d_gene: .; abundance: .; CDR3nt: TGTGCCAGCAGTTTGGGGGGGCGGGAAAAACTGTTTTTT; CDR3aa: CASSLGGREKLFF
len: 16; v_gene: TRBV3-1/TRBV3-2; j_gene: TRBJ1-3; d_gene: TRBD1; abundance: .; CDR3nt: TGTGCCAGCAGCCAAGATCTCGGACAGGGAGGAAACACCATATATTTT; CDR3aa: CASSQDLGQGGNTIYF
len: 15; v_gene: TRBV7-9; j_gene: TRBJ2-3; d_gene: .; abundance: .; CDR3nt: TGTGCCAGCAGCTTAAACTCTCCCCCGGGAGATACGCAGTATTTT; CDR3aa: CASSLNSPPGDTQYF
len: 15; v_gene: TRBV6-5; j_gene: TRBJ1-4; d_gene: .; abundance: .; CDR3nt: TGTGCCAGCAGTTACGGTAGTGGGTTTAATGAAAAACTGTTTTTT; CDR3aa: CASSYGSGFNEKLFF
len: 13; v_gene: TRBV24-1; j_gene: TRBJ1-1; d_gene: .; abundance: once; CDR3nt: TGTGCCACCAGTGATTCGTTGAACACTGAAGCTTTCTTT; CDR3aa: CATSDSLNTEAFF
len: 15; v_gene: TRBV6-4; j_gene: TRBJ2-2; d_gene: TRBD2; abundance: medium-sized; CDR3nt: TGTGCCAGCAGTGCGACTAGCGGGGACACCGGGGAGCTGTTTTTT; CDR3aa: CASSATSGDTGELFF
len: 14; v_gene: TRBV20-1; j_gene: TRBJ2-7; d_gene: TRBD1; abundance: .; CDR3nt: TGCAGTGCTAGTGCCTGGGACAGGGGAGACGAGCAGTACTTC; CDR3aa: CSASAWDRGDEQYF
len: 15; v_gene: TRBV10-3; j_gene: TRBJ2-4; d_gene: .; abundance: .; CDR3nt: TGTGCCATCAGTTCAGGGGAGTTGAACAAAAACATTCAGTACTTC; CDR3aa: CAISSGELNKNIQYF
len: 16; v_gene: TRBV19; j_gene: TRBJ1-5; d_gene: .; abundance: .; CDR3nt: TGTGCCAGTAGCCCAGGGACGGGTTATAGCAATCAGCCCCAGCATTTT; CDR3aa: CASSPGTGYSNQPQHF
len: 15; v_gene: TRBV5-6; j_gene: TRBJ2-1; d_gene: TRBD2; abundance: .; CDR3nt: TGTGCCAGCAGCTTGTTGCGGGGGGTTTACTTCGAGCAGTTCTTC; CDR3aa: CASSLLRGVYFEQFF
len: 17; v_gene: TRBV15; j_gene: TRBJ1-1; d_gene: TRBD1; abundance: .; CDR3nt: TGTGCCACCAGCAGAGCGGGGGACAGCTCTTGGGACACTGAAGCTTTCTTT; CDR3aa: CATSRAGDSSWDTEAFF
len: 14; v_gene: TRBV5-6; j_gene: TRBJ1-2; d_gene: .; abundance: .; CDR3nt: TGTGCCAGCAGCTTGACGGCAATTGACTATGGCTACACCTTC; CDR3aa: CASSLTAIDYGYTF
len: 12; v_gene: TRBV2; j_gene: TRBJ1-2; d_gene: TRBD1; abundance: .; CDR3nt: TGTGCCAGCAGTGTGACAGGGAATGGCTACACCTTC; CDR3aa: CASSVTGNGYTF
len: 14; v_gene: TRBV5-1; j_gene: TRBJ2-3; d_gene: .; abundance: .; CDR3nt: TGCGCCAGCAGCTTGGGAGGCAGCCCGGATACGCAGTATTTT; CDR3aa: CASSLGGSPDTQYF
len: 14; v_gene: TRBV9; j_gene: TRBJ1-1; d_gene: TRBD1; abundance: .; CDR3nt: TGTGCCAGCAGCGCGGGACAGATGAACACTGAAGCTTTCTTT; CDR3aa: CASSAGQMNTEAFF
len: 16; v_gene: TRBV5-4; j_gene: TRBJ2-1; d_gene: .; abundance: .; CDR3nt: TGTGCCAGCAGCGGCGTTGGGGGGGGCAGGTACAATGAGCAGTTCTTC; CDR3aa: CASSGVGGGRYNEQFF
len: 16; v_gene: TRBV20-1; j_gene: TRBJ2-1; d_gene: TRBD2; abundance: .; CDR3nt: TGCAGTGCTAGTCCCCCCACCGGGACTAGTGACGATGAGCAGTTCTTC; CDR3aa: CSASPPTGTSDDEQFF